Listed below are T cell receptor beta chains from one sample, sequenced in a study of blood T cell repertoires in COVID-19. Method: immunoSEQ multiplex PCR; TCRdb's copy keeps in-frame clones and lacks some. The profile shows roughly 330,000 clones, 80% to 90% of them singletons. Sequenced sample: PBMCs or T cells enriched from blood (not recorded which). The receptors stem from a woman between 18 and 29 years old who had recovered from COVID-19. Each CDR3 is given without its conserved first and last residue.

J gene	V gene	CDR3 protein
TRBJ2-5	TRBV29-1	SVYGTNNKETQY
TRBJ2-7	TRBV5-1	ASSSQQGEGEQY
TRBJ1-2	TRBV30	AWSLRVGRIGGGYT
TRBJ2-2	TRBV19	ASSIWTSGTNTGELF
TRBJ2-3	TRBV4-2	ASSQVRPSTDTQY
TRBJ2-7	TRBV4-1	ASSHGQSYEQY
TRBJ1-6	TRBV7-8	ASSPRQGGNSPLH
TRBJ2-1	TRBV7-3	ASSVSGVSYNEQF
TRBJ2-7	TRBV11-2	ASSFVRDSKSYEQY
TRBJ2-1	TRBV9	ASSEGSPYNEQF
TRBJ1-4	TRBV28	ASSLQGATNEKLF
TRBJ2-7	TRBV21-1	ASSGAGVQQY
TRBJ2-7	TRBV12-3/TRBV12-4	ASSGQGAGEQY
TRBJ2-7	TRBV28	ASRVGGYEQY
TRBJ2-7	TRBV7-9	ASSPPARRQY
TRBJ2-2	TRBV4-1	ASSKRGLAGDFTGELF
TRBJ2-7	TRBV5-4	ASSLRSGVANEQY
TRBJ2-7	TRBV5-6	ASSLVPSSYEQY
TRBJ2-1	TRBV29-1	SVGTGGYNEQF
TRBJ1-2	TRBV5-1	ASSLGGEVINYGYT
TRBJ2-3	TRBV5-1	ASSFAGGPTRTDTQY
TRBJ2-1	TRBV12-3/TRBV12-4	ASSPRTSKQF
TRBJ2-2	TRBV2	ASSEARQSVVLF
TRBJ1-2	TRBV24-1	ATSAEGYGYT
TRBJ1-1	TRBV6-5	ASRILDSNTEAF
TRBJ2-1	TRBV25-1	ASSERGTVRSDEQF
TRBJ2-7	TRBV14	ASSQPGQGYEQY
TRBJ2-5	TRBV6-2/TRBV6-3	ASSGEQETQY
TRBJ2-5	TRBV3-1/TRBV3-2	ASSRGRASGWVETQY
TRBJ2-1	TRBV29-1	SVPKGTGWLYNEQF
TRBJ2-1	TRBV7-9	ASSPQTGSSYNEQF
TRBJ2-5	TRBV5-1	ASSLSGFASQETQY
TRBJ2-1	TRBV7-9	ASSPPGLAGGGGF